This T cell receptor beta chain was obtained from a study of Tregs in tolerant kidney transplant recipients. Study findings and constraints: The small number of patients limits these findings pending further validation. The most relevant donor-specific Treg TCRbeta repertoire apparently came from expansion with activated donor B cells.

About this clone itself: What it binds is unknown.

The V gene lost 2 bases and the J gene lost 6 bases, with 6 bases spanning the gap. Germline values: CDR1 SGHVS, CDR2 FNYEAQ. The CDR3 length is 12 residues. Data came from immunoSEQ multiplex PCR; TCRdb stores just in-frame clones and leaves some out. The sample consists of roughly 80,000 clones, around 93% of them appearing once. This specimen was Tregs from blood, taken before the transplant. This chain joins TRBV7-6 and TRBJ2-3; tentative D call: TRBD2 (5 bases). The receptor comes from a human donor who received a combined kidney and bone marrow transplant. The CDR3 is CASSLLADTQYF. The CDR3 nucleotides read TGTGCCAGCAGCTTACTAGCCGATACGCAGTATTTT. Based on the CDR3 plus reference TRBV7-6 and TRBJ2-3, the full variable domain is GAGVSQSPRYKVTKRGQDVALRCDPISGHVSLYWYRQALGQGPEFLTYFNYEAQQDKSGLPNDRFSAERPEGSISTLTIQRTEQRDSAMYRCASSLLADTQYFGPGTRLTVL.